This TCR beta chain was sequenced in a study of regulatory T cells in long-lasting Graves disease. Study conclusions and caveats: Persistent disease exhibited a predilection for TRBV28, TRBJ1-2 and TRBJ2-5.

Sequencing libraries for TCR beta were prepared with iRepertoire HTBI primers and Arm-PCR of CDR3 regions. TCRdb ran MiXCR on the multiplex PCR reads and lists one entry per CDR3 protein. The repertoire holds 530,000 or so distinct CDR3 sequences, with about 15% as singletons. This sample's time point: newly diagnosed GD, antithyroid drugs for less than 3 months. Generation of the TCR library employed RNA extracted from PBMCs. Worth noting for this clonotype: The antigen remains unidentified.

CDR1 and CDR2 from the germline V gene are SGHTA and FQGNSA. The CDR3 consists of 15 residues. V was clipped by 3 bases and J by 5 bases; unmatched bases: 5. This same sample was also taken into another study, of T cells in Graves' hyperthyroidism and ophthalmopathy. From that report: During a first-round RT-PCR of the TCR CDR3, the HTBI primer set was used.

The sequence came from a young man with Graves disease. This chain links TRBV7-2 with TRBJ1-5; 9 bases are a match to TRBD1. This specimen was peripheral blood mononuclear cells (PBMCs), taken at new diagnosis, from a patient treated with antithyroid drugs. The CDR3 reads CASSLSDRGDQPQHF. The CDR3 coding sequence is TGTGCCAGCAGCTTGTCGGACAGGGGCGATCAGCCCCAGCATTTT.